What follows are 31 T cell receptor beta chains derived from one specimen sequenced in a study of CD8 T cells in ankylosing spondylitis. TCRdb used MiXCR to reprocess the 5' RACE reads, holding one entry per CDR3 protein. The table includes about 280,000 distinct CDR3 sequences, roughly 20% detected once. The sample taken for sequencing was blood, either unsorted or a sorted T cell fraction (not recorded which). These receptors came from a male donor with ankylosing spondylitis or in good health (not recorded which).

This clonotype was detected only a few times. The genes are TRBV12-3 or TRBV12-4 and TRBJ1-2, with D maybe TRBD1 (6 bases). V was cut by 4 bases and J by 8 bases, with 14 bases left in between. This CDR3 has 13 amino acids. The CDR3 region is CASSWDIPSGYTF. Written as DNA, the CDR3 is TGTGCCAGCAGTTGGGACATTCCGTCCGGCTACACCTTC.

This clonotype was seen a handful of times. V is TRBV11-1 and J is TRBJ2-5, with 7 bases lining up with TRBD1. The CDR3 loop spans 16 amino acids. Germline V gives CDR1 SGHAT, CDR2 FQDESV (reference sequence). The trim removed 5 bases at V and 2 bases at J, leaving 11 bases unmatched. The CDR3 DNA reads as TGTGCCAGCAGCGCCCGACAGGGAGTGACACAAGAGACCCAGTACTTC. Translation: CASSARQGVTQETQYF.

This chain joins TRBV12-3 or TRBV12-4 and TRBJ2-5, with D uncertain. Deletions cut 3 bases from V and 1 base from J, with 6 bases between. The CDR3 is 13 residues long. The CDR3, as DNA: TGTGCCAGCAGTTTCGAGCGCCAAGAGACCCAGTACTTC. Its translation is CASSFERQETQYF.

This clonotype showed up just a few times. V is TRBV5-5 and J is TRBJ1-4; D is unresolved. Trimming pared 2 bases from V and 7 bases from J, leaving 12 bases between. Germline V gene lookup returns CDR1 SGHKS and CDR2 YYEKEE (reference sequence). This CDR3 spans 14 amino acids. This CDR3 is CASSFRREGEKLFF. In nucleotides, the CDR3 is TGTGCCAGCAGCTTTCGTAGGGAAGGTGAAAAACTGTTTTTT.

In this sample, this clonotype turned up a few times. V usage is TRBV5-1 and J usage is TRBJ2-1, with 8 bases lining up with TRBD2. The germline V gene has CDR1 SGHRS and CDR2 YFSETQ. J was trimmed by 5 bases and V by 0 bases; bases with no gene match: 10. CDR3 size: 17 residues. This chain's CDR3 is CASSLAGGQSNNNEQFF. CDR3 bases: TGCGCCAGCAGCTTGGCGGGAGGGCAGAGCAATAACAATGAGCAGTTCTTC.

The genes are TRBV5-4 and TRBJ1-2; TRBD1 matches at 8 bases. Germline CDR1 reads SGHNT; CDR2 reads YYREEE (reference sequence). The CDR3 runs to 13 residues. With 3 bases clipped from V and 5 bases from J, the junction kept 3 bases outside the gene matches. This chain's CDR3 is CASSSGQDYGYTF. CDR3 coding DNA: TGTGCCAGCAGCTCGGGACAGGATTATGGCTACACCTTC.

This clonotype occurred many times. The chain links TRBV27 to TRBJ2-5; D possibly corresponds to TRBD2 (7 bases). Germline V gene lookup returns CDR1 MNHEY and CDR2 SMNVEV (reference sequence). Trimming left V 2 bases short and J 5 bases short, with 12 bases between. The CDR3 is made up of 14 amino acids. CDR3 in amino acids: CASSLRGAGETQYF. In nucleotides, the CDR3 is TGTGCCAGCAGTTTACGGGGGGCGGGGGAGACCCAGTACTTC.

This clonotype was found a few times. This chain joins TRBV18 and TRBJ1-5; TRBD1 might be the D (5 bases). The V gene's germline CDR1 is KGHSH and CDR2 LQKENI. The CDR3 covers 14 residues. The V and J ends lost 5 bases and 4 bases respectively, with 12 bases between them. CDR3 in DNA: TGTGCCAGCTCAACCGGGGGGTGGAATCAGCCCCAGCATTTT. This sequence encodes CASSTGGWNQPQHF. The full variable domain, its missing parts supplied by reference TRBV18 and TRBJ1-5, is NAGVMQNPRHLVRRRGQEARLRCSPMKGHSHVYWYRQLPEEGLKFMVYLQKENIIDESGMPKERFSAEFPKEGPSILRIQQVVRGDSAAYFCASSTGGWNQPQHFGDGTRLSIL.

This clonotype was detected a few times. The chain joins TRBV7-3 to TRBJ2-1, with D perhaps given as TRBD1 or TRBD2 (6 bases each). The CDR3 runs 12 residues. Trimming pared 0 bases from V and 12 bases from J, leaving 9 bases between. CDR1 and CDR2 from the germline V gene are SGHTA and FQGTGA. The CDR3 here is CASSLTGGRQFF. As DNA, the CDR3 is TGTGCCAGCAGCTTAACCGGGGGCAGGCAGTTCTTC. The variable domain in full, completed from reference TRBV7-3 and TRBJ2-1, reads GAGVSQTPSNKVTEKGKYVELRCDPISGHTALYWYRQSLGQGPEFLIYFQGTGAADDSGLPNDRFFAVRPEGSVSTLKIQRTERGDSAVYLCASSLTGGRQFFGPGTRLTVL.

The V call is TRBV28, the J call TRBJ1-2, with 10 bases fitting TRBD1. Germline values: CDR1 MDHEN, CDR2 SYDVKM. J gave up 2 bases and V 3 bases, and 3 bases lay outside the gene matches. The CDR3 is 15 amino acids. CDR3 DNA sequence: TGTGCCAGCAGTTTTTTGGACAGGGGGAACTATGGCTACACCTTC. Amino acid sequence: CASSFLDRGNYGYTF.

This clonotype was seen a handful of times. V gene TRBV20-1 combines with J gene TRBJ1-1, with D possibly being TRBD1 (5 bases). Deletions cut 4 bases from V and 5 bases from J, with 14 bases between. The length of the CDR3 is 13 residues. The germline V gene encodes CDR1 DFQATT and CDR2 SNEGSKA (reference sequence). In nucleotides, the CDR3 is TGCAGTGCTATACGAGGGGCGAGTACTGAAGCTTTCTTT. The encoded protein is CSAIRGASTEAFF.

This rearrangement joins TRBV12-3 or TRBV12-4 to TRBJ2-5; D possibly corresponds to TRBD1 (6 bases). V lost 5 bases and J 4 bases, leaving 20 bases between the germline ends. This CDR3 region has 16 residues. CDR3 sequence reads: CASSGGVARQAETQYF. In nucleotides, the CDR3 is TGTGCCAGCAGTGGGGGCGTGGCGCGCCAAGCAGAGACCCAGTACTTC.

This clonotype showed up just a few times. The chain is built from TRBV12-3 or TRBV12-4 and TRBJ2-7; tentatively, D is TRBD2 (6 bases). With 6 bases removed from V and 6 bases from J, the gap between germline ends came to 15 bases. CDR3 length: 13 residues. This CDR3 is CASSGQEGGEQYV. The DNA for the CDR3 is TGTGCCAGCAGCGGGCAGGAGGGCGGCGAGCAGTACGTC.

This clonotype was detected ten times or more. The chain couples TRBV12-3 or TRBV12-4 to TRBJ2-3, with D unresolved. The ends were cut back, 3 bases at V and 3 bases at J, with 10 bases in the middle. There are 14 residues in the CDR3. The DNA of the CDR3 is TGTGCCAGCAGTTTTCTGCAAGGTACAGATACGCAGTATTTT. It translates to CASSFLQGTDTQYF.

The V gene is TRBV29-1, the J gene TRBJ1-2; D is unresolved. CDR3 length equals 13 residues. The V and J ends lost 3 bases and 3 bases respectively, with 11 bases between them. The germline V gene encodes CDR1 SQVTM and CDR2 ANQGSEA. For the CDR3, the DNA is TGCAGCGTTGAGACCGGGGTCGACTATGGCTACACCTTC. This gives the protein CSVETGVDYGYTF.

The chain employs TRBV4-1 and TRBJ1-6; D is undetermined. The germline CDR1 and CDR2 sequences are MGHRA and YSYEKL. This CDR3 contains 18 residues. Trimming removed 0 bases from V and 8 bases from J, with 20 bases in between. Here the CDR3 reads CASSQDWEMRATDSPLHF. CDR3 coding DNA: TGCGCCAGCAGCCAAGACTGGGAGATGCGGGCCACCGATTCACCCCTCCACTTT.

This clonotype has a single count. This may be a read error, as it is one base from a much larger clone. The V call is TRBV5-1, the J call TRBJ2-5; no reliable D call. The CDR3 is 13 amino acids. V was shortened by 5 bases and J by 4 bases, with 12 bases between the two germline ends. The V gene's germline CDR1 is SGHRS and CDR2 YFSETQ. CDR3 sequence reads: CASRHGTGETQYF. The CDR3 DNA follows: TGCGCCAGCAGACACGGCACGGGAGAGACCCAGTACTTC. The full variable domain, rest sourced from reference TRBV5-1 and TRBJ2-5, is KAGVTQTPRYLIKTRGQQVTLSCSPISGHRSVSWYQQTPGQGLQFLFEYFSETQRNKGNFPGRFSGRQFSNSRSEMNVSTLELGDSALYLCASRHGTGETQYFGPGTRLLVL.

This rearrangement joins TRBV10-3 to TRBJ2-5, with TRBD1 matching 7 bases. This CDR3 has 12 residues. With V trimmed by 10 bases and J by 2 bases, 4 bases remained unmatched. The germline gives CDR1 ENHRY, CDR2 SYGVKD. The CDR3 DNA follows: TGTGCCAACGGACAGGATCAAGAGACCCAGTACTTC. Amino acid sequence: CANGQDQETQYF.

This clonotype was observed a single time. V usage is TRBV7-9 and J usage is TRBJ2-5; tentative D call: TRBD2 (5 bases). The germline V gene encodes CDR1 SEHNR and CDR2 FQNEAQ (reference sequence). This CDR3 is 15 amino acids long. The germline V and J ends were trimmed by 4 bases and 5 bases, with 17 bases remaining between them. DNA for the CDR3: TGTGCCAGCAGCTCTACCTCGAGGGCCAGCGAGACCCAGTACTTC. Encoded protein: CASSSTSRASETQYF.

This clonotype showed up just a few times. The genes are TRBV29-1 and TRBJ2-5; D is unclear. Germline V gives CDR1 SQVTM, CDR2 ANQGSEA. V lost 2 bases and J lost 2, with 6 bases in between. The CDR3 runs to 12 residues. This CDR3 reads CSVESSQETQYF. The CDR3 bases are TGCAGCGTTGAAAGCTCTCAAGAGACCCAGTACTTC.

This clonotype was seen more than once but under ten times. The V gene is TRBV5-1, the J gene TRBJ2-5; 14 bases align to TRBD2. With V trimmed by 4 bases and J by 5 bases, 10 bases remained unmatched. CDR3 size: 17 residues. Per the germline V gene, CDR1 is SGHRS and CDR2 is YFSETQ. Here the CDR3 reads CASSTWTSGRIRETQYF. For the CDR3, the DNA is TGCGCCAGCAGCACTTGGACTAGCGGGAGGATCAGGGAGACCCAGTACTTC.

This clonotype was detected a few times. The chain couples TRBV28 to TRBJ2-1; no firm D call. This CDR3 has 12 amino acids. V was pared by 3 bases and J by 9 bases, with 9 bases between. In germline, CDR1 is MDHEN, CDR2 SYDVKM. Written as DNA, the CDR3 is TGTGCCAGCAGTTTCGGGTTAAGTGAGCAGTTCTTC. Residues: CASSFGLSEQFF.

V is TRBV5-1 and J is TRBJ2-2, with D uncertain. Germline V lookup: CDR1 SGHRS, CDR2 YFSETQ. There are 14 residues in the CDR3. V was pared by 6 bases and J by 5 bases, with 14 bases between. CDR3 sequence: CASKSAAETGELFF. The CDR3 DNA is TGCGCCAGCAAATCAGCTGCGGAGACCGGGGAGCTGTTTTTT.

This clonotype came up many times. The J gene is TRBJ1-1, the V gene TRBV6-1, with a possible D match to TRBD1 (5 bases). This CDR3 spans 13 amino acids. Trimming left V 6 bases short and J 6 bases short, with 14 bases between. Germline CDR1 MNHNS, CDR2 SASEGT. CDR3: CASSHRGFSEAFF. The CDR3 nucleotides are TGTGCCAGCAGCCATCGGGGGTTCTCTGAAGCTTTCTTT.

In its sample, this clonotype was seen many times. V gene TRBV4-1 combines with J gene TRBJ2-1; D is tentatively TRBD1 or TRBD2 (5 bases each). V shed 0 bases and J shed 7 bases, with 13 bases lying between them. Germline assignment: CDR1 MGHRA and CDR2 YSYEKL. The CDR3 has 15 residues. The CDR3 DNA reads TGCGCCAGCAGCCAAGAGGCGGGCAGGGAGAATGAGCAGTTCTTC. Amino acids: CASSQEAGRENEQFF.

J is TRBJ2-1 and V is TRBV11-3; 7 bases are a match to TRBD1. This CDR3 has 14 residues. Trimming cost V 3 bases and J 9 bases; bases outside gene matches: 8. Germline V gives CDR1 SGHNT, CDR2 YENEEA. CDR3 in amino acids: CASSFETGNGEQFF. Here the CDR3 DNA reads TGTGCCAGCAGCTTCGAGACAGGGAACGGTGAGCAGTTCTTC.

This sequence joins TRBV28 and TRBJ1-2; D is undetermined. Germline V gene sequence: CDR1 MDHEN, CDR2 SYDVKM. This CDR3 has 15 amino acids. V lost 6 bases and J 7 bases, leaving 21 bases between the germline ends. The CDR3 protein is CASSSPALRPGGYTF. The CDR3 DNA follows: TGTGCCAGCAGCTCTCCGGCCCTACGGCCTGGTGGCTACACCTTC.

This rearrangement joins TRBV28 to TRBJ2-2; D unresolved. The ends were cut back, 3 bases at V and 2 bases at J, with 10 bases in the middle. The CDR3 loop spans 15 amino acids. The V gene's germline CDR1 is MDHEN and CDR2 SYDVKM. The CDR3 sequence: CASSLLLINTGELFF. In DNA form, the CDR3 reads TGTGCCAGCAGTTTGCTCTTAATAAACACCGGGGAGCTGTTTTTT.

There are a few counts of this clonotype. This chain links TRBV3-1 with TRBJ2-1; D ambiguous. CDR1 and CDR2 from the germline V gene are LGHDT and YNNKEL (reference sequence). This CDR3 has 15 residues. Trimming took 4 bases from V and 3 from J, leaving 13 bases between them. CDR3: CASSRSGPDYNEQFF. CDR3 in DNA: TGTGCCAGCAGCCGCTCTGGGCCGGACTACAATGAGCAGTTCTTC.

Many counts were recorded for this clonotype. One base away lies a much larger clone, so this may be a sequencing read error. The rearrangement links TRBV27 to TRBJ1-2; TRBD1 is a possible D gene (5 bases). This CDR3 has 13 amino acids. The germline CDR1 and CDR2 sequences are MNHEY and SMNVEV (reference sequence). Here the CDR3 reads CASSFEGNYGHTF. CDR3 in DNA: TGTGCCAGCAGTTTCGAGGGGAACTATGGCCACACCTTC.

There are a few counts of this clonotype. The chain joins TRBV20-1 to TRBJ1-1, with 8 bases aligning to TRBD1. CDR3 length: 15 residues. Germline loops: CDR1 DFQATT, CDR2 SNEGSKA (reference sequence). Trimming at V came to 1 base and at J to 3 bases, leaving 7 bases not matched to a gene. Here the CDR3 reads CSARAWTGRDTEAFF. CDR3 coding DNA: TGCAGTGCTAGAGCTTGGACAGGGCGGGACACTGAAGCTTTCTTT.